The sequence of this T cell receptor beta chain was determined in a study of response to subunit inactivated influenza vaccine. Overall study results and limits: With each seasonal influenza vaccination, the authors suggested, few new T cells are recruited.

As to this clonotype: Its antigen is unidentified.

J lost 4 bases, V lost 7 bases, and 6 bases had no gene match. There are 13 residues in the CDR3. Germline V gene lookup returns CDR1 MNHEY and CDR2 SVGEGT. TCRdb independently ran MiXCR on the RT-PCR reads; one entry per CDR3 protein. The sample carries over 400,000 distinct CDR3 sequences, over 10% recorded once. The rearrangement joins TRBV6-2 or TRBV6-3 to TRBJ1-1, with TRBD1 identical over 7 bases. The specimen comprised PBMCs from blood, sampled 40 to 50 days after vaccination. This receptor was taken from a man over 45 who received an inactivated influenza vaccine. For the CDR3, the DNA is TGTGCCAGCAAAGACAGGGAAGTCACTGAAGCTTTCTTT. It specifies CASKDREVTEAFF.